The entry below describes one T cell receptor beta chain. Its antigen is not known. TCR beta was sequenced from blood CD8+ and CD4+ T cells. In contrast to the negatively isolated CD8+ and CD4+ T cells, TEMRA cells were FACS-enriched. The source of the sample is a study of CD8 T cells in Susac syndrome. Whole-study results and caveats: Only a relatively small number of individuals were included in the TCR sequencing and HLA analysis.

Reverse transcription of 0.5 to 1 ug RNA was performed with random hexamers. Across 54 Vbeta and 13 Jbeta, TCR beta CDR3 was amplified with immunoSEQ multiplex PCR. TCRdb reprocessed the immunoSEQ multiplex PCR reads via MiXCR and lists one record per CDR3 protein. The sample lists approximately 150,000 distinct CDR3 sequences, roughly 94% occurring once. The CDR3 contains 13 residues. CDR1 is KGHSH and CDR2 is LQKENI in the germline V gene. The V gene lost 2 bases and the J gene lost 2 bases, with 6 bases spanning the gap. The clonotype comes from a human donor in good health. The sample comprised CD4+ T cells from PBMCs. The V and J genes are TRBV18 and TRBJ1-2, with D unresolved. The DNA for the CDR3 is TGTGCCAGCTCACCAATGGAAAACTATGGCTACACCTTC. It encodes CASSPMENYGYTF.